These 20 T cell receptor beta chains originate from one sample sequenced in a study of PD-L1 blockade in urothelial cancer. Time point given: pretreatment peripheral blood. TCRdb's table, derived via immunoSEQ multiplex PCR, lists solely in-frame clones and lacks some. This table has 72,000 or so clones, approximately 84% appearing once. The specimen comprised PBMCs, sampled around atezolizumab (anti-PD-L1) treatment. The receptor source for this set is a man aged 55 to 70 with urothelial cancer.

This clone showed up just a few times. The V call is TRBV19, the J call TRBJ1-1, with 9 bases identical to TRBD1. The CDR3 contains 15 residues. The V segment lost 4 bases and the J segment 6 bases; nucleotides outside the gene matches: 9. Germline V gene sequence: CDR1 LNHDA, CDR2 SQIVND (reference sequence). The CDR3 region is CASSKSGQGWSEAFF. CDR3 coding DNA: TGTGCCAGTAGTAAGTCGGGACAGGGTTGGTCTGAAGCTTTCTTT.

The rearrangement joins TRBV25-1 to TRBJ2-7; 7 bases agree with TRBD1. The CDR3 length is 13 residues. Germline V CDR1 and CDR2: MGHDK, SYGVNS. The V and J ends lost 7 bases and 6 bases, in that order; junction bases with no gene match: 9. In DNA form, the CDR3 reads TGTGCCAGCACTCGGGCAGGGGGAGCCGAGCAGTACTTC. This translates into CASTRAGGAEQYF.

The chain's CDR3 is CASSISGGVADTQYF. CDR3 nucleotide sequence: TGTGCCAGCAGTATAAGCGGGGGGGTTGCAGATACGCAGTATTTT. The gene calls are TRBV2 and TRBJ2-3; 10 bases agree with TRBD2. V lost 5 bases to trimming and J lost 4 bases; unmatched junction nucleotides: 6. Germline loops: CDR1 SNHLY, CDR2 FYNNEI. CDR3 size: 15 residues.

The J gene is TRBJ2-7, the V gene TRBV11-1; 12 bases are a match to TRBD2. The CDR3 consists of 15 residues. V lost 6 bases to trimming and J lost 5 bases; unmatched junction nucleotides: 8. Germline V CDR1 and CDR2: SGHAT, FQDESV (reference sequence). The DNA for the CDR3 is TGTGCCAGCAGTTGGACTAGCGGGGTCCGAAACGAGCAGTACTTC. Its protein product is CASSWTSGVRNEQYF. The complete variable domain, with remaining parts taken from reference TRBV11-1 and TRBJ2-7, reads EAEVAQSPRYKITEKSQAVAFWCDPISGHATLYWYRQILGQGPELLVQFQDESVVDDSQLPKDRFSAERLKGVDSTLKIQPAELGDSAMYLCASSWTSGVRNEQYFGPGTRLTVT.

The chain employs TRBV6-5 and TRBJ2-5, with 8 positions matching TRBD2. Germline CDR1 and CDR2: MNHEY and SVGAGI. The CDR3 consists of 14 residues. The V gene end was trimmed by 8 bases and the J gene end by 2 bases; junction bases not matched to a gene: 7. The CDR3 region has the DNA TGTGCCAGCGGAATAGCGGGACAACAAGAGACCCAGTACTTC. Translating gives CASGIAGQQETQYF.

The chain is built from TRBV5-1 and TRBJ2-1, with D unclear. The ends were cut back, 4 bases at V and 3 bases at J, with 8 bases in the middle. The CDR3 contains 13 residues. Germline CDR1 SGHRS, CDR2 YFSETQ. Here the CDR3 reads CASSTNSYNEQFF. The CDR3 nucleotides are TGCGCCAGCAGCACGAACAGCTACAATGAGCAGTTCTTC.

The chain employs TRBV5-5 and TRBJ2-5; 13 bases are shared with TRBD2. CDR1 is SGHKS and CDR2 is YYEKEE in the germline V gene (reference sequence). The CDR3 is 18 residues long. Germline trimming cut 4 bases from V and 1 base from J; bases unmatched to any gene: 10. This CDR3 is CASSTISTSGGAQETQYF. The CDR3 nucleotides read TGTGCCAGCAGCACCATCTCAACTAGCGGGGGGGCCCAAGAGACCCAGTACTTC.

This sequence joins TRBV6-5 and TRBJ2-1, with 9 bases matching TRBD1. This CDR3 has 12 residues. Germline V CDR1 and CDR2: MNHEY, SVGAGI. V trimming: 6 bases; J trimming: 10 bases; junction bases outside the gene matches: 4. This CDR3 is CASRYRGHEQFF. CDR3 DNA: TGTGCCAGCAGGTACAGGGGGCACGAGCAGTTCTTC.

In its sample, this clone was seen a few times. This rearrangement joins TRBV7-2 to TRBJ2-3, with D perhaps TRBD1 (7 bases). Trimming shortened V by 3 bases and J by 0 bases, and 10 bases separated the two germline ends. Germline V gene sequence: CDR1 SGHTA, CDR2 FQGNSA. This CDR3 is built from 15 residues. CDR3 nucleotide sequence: TGTGCCAGCAGCTTTGCGGGACAGAGCACAGATACGCAGTATTTT. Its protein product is CASSFAGQSTDTQYF.

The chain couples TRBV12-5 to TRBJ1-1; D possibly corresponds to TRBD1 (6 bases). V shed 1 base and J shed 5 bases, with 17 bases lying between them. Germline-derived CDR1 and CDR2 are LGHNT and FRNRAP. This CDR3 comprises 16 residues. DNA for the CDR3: TGTGCTAGTGGTTTGGCAAGATCAGGGGATCGGACTGAAGCTTTCTTT. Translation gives CASGLARSGDRTEAFF.

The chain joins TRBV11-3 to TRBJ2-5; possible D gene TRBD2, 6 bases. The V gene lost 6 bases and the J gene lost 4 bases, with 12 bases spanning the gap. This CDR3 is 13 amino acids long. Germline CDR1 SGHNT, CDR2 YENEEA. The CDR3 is CASRIGTGETQYF. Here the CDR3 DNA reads TGTGCCAGCAGGATAGGGACTGGAGAGACCCAGTACTTC. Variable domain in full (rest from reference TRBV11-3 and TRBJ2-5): EAGVVQSPRYKIIEKKQPVAFWCNPISGHNTLYWYLQNLGQGPELLIRYENEEAVDDSQLPKDRFSAERLKGVDSTLKIQPAELGDSAVYLCASRIGTGETQYFGPGTRLLVL.

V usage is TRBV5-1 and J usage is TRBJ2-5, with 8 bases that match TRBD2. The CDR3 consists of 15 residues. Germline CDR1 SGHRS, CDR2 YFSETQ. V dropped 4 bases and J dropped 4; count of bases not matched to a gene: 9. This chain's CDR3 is CASSLAGIARETQYF. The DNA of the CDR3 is TGCGCCAGCAGCCTAGCGGGCATAGCGCGAGAGACCCAGTACTTC.

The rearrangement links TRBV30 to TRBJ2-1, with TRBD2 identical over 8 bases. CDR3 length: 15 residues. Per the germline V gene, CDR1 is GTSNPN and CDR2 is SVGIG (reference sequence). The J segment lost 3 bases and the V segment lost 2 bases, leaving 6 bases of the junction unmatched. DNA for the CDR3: TGTGCCTGGAGTCCACGGGGGGGGGTCTACAATGAGCAGTTCTTC. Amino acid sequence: CAWSPRGGVYNEQFF.

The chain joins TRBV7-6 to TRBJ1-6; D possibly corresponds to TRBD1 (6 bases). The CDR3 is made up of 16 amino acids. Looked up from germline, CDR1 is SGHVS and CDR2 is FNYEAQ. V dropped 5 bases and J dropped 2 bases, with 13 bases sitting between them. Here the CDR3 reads CASSQKTGTYNSPLHF. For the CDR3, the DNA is TGTGCCAGCAGCCAAAAGACAGGCACCTATAATTCACCCCTCCACTTT.

The CDR3 coding sequence is TGTGCCAGCAGTGGAACAGGGGCTGGAAACACCATATATTTT. Translating gives CASSGTGAGNTIYF. V gene TRBV2 combines with J gene TRBJ1-3, with 7 bases identical to TRBD1. Trimming cost V 4 bases and J 2 bases; bases outside gene matches: 2. Germline loops: CDR1 SNHLY, CDR2 FYNNEI. This CDR3 comprises 14 residues.

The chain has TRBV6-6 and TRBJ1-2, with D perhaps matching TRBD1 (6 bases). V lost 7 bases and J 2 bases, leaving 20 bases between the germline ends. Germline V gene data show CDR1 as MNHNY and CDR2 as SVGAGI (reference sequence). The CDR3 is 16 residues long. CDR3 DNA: TGTGCCAGCAAAAGACAGGCGAGGGCTGAGAACTATGGCTACACCTTC. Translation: CASKRQARAENYGYTF.

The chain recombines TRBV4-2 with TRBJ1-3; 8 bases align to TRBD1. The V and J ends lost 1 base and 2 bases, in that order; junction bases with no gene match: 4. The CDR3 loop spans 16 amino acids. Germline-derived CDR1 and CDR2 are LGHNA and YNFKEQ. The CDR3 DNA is TGTGCCAGCAGCCAAGTTGACAGGGGACCTGGAAACACCATATATTTT. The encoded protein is CASSQVDRGPGNTIYF.

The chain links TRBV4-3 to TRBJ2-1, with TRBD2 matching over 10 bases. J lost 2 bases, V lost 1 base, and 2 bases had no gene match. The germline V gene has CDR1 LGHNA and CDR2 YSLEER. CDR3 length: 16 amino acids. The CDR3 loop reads CASSQGAGGPYNEQFF. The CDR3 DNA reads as TGCGCCAGCAGCCAAGGAGCGGGGGGGCCCTACAATGAGCAGTTCTTC.

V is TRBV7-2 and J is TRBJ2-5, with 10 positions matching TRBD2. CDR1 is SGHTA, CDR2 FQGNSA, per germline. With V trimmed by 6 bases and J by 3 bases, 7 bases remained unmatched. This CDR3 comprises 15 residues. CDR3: CASREGTSEKETQYF. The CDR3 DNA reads TGTGCCAGCAGGGAAGGGACTAGCGAGAAAGAGACCCAGTACTTC.

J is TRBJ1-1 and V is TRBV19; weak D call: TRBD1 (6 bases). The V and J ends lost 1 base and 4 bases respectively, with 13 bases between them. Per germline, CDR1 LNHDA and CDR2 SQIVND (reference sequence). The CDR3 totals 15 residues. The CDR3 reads CASSIVTGWTTEAFF. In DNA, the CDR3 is TGTGCCAGTAGTATAGTAACAGGGTGGACCACTGAAGCTTTCTTT.